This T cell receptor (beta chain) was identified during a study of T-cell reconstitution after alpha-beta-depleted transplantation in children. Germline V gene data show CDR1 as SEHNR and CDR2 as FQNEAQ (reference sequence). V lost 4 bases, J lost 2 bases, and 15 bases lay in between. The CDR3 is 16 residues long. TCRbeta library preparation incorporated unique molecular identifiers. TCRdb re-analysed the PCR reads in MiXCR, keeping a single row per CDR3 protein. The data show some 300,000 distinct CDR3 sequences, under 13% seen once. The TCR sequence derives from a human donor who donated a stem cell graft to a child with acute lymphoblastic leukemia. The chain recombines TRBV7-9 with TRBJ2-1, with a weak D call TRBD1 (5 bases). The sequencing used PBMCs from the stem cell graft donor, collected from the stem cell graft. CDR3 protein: CASSSNSRGPYNEQFF. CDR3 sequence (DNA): TGTGCCAGCAGCTCCAACTCTAGGGGCCCCTACAATGAGCAGTTCTTC. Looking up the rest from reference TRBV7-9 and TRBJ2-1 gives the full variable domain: DTGVSQNPRHKITKRGQNVTFRCDPISEHNRLYWYRQTLGQGPEFLTYFQNEAQLEKSRLLSDRFSAERPKGSFSTLEIQRTEQGDSAMYLCASSSNSRGPYNEQFFGPGTRLTVL.